These T cell receptor beta chains were read from a single sample in a study of T-cell memory formation after mild COVID-19. MiXCR was run by TCRdb on the 5' RACE reads, yielding one entry per CDR3 protein. This sample carries roughly 560,000 distinct CDR3 sequences, over 20% of them seen once, and the ten largest clones take under 15%. The sequenced sample was PBMCs or a T cell subset sorted from them (not recorded which). The receptors here all came from an adult woman who had mild COVID-19 (a few samples of this study predate the infection). Cell type and time point are not known. Both conserved end residues are part of each CDR3. D genes are given only for firm matches. Clone size, where shown, is once, few, many, or a class for clones that have expanded.

clone_size,v_call,j_call,d_call,cdr3_nt,cdr3_aa
-,TRBV27,TRBJ2-3,TRBD2,TGTGCCAGCAGTAGGACTAGCGGGAGTCTTATCACAGATACGCAGTATTTT,CASSRTSGSLITDTQYF
-,TRBV12-3/TRBV12-4,TRBJ1-2,-,TGTGCCAGCAGTTTAGACGGTTCGGGGGATGGCTACACCTTC,CASSLDGSGDGYTF
few,TRBV15,TRBJ2-5,-,TGTGCCACCAGCAGAGATTTTGACAGCCAAGAGACCCAGTACTTC,CATSRDFDSQETQYF
-,TRBV6-1,TRBJ1-1,-,TGTGCCAGCAGTGATCATACACCTGGGGACACTGAAGCTTTCTTT,CASSDHTPGDTEAFF
-,TRBV20-1,TRBJ2-3,TRBD1,TGCAGTGCTACCGCGGGGACAGGGGAGGGCACAGATACGCAGTATTTT,CSATAGTGEGTDTQYF
many,TRBV5-6,TRBJ2-1,TRBD2,TGTGCCAGCAGCATGCCGGGGGGCTACAATGAGCAGTTCTTC,CASSMPGGYNEQFF
-,TRBV20-1,TRBJ2-3,-,TGCAGTGCTAGACGGGCGTCTAGCACAGATACGCAGTATTTT,CSARRASSTDTQYF
few,TRBV7-2,TRBJ2-1,TRBD2,TGTGCCAGCAGCACAACCGGGACTAGGGGCAACAATGAGCAGTTCTTC,CASSTTGTRGNNEQFF
few,TRBV9,TRBJ2-7,TRBD1,TGTGCCAGCAGCCGCCCCGAACAGGGGGCAGACGAGCAGTACTTC,CASSRPEQGADEQYF
few,TRBV29-1,TRBJ2-5,-,TGCAGCGTGGGGCGAGACGGGGCGACCCAGTACTTC,CSVGRDGATQYF
few,TRBV5-1,TRBJ2-7,-,TGCGCCAGCAGCTTGGAGTCTGACGAGCAGTACTTC,CASSLESDEQYF
-,TRBV27,TRBJ2-3,-,TGTGCCAGCAGTTTAGGTGTCAGGGAGACTAGCACAGATACGCAGTATTTT,CASSLGVRETSTDTQYF
-,TRBV3-1,TRBJ2-3,TRBD1,TGTGCCAGCAGCCGACGACAGGGGGCGGAAGCAGATACGCAGTATTTT,CASSRRQGAEADTQYF
-,TRBV7-2,TRBJ2-5,-,TGTGCCAGCAGCTTAGTTACGGGAAGTTATGGGACCCAGTACTTC,CASSLVTGSYGTQYF
-,TRBV7-9,TRBJ2-2,-,TGTGCCAGCAGCCCCAGACCGGGAAGAGAGATCGGGGAGCTGTTTTTT,CASSPRPGREIGELFF
few,TRBV7-9,TRBJ2-1,-,TGTGCCAGCAGCGTAGACAGGACCGGGGGGAATGAGCAGTTCTTC,CASSVDRTGGNEQFF
-,TRBV12-3/TRBV12-4,TRBJ2-1,-,TGTGCCAGCAGTTTGGACAGATTTAGTGAGCAGTTCTTC,CASSLDRFSEQFF
-,TRBV20-1,TRBJ1-2,-,TGCAGTGCTAGAGCCCGGGGGAGTAGTGGCTACACCTTC,CSARARGSSGYTF
few,TRBV29-1,TRBJ2-3,TRBD2,TGCAGCGTTGCTAGCGGACGAAGCACAGATACGCAGTATTTT,CSVASGRSTDTQYF
-,TRBV5-1,TRBJ1-2,-,TGCGCCAGCAGCCTGGGACTTCCCACTAACTATGGCTACACCTTC,CASSLGLPTNYGYTF
-,TRBV9,TRBJ2-3,TRBD1,TGTGCCAGCAGCGGGGGGACACAGGGGGTCACAGATACGCAGTATTTT,CASSGGTQGVTDTQYF
-,TRBV5-1,TRBJ1-5,TRBD1,TGCGCCAGCAGCCACGGGGGGACAGGGGATCAGCCCCAGCATTTT,CASSHGGTGDQPQHF
few,TRBV6-1,TRBJ2-7,-,TGTGCCAGCAGTGAAGCGTGGTCGGCTTACTACGAGCAGTACTTC,CASSEAWSAYYEQYF
-,TRBV29-1,TRBJ1-2,-,TGCAGCGTCTACCCTAGCCGGCAGGCCTATGGCTACACCTTC,CSVYPSRQAYGYTF
-,TRBV6-5,TRBJ2-1,TRBD2,TGTGCCAGCAGTTACTCTGGGACTAGCGGGAGGGCCCGCAAGGAGCAGTTCTTC,CASSYSGTSGRARKEQFF
-,TRBV29-1,TRBJ2-1,-,TGCAGCGTTGTTCGAGTTGGGTACAATGAGCAGTTCTTC,CSVVRVGYNEQFF
few,TRBV5-1,TRBJ2-5,-,TGCGCCAGCAGCTGGGACTTTCGAGGGACCCAGTACTTC,CASSWDFRGTQYF
-,TRBV3-1,TRBJ2-7,TRBD2,TGTGCCAGCAGCCCGGGACTAGCGGGGGGGCGTGACGAGCAGTACTTC,CASSPGLAGGRDEQYF
-,TRBV20-1,TRBJ2-7,TRBD1,TGCAGTGCTAGAGATGGACAGGGAGTTTACGAGCAGTACTTC,CSARDGQGVYEQYF